The clone carrying this TCR beta chain has just one count. The data are from a study of OX40 agonist ivuxolimab in advanced cancers. In the study overall: About 40% of patients had received prior checkpoint inhibitor therapy.

The assay was immunoSEQ multiplex PCR, and TCRdb's table has in-frame clones only and misses some. The table lists more than 11,000 clones, 70% to 90% of them singletons. This CDR3 is built from 16 residues. Germline CDR1 LGHNA, CDR2 YSLEER. Deletions cut 0 bases from V and 2 bases from J, with 14 bases between. Blood samples were obtained at baseline, cycle 4 day 1, and cycle 7 day 1. Sequencing was performed on CD4+ or CD8+ T cells sorted from blood, taken in a trial of the OX40 agonist ivuxolimab. This clonotype was sampled from an adult with an advanced solid tumor such as melanoma, head and neck, liver or kidney cancer. The chain uses TRBV4-3 and TRBJ2-7, with D tentatively TRBD2 (5 bases). CDR3 protein: CASSQDGSGSAYEQYF. The CDR3 bases are TGCGCCAGCAGCCAAGATGGATCGGGGTCAGCCTACGAGCAGTACTTC.